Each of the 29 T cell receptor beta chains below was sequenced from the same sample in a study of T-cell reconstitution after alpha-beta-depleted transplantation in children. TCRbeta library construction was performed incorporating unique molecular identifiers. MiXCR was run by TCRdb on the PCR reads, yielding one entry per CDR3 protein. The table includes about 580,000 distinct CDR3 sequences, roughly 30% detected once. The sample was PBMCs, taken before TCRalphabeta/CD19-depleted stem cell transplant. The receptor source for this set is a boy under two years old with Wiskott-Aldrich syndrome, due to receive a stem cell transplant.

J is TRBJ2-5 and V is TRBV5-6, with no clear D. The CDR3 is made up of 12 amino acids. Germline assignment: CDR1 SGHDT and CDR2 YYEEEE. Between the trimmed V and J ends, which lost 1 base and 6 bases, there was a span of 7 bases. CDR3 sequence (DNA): TGTGCCAGCAGCTTGAGACGGAAGACCCAGTACTTC. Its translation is CASSLRRKTQYF. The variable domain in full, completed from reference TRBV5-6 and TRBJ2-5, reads DAGVTQSPTHLIKTRGQQVTLRCSPKSGHDTVSWYQQALGQGPQFIFQYYEEEERQRGNFPDRFSGHQFPNYSSELNVNALLLGDSALYLCASSLRRKTQYFGPGTRLLVL.

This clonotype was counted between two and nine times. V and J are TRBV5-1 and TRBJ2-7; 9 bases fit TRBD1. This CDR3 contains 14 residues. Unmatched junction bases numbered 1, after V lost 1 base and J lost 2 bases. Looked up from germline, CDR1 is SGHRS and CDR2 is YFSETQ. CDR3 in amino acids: CASSLYRGPYEQYF. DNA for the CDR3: TGCGCCAGCAGCTTGTACAGGGGGCCCTACGAGCAGTACTTC.

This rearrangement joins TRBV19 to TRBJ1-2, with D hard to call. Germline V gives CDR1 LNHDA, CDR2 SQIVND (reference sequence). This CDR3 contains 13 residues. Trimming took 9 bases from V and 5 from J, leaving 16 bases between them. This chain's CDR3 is CASSSVIWYGYTF. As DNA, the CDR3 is TGTGCCAGCTCATCGGTTATTTGGTATGGCTACACCTTC.

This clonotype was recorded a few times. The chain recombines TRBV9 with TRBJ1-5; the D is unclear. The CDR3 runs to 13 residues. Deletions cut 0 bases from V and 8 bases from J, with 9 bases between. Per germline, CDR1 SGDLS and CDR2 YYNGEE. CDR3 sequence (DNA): TGTGCCAGCAGCGTAGGAATTGTGGAGCCCCAGCATTTT. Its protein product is CASSVGIVEPQHF.

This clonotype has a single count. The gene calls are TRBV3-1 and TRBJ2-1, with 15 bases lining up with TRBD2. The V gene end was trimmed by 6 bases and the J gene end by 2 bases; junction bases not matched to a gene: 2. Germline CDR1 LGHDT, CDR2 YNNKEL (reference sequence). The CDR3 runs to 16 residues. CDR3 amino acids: CASRRTSGGAYNEQFF. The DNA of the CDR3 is TGTGCCAGCAGGCGGACTAGCGGGGGGGCCTACAATGAGCAGTTCTTC.

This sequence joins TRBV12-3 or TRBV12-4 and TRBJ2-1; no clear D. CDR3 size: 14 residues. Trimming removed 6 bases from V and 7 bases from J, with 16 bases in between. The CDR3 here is CASRNTTRKNEQFF. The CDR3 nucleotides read TGTGCCAGCAGGAATACGACGAGGAAGAATGAGCAGTTCTTC.

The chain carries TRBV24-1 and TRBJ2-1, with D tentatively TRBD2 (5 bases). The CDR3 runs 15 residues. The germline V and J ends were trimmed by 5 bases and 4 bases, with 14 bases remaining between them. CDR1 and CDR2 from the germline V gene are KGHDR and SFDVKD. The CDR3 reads CATSGAASSYNEQFF. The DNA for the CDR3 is TGTGCCACCAGTGGGGCAGCTAGCTCGTACAATGAGCAGTTCTTC.

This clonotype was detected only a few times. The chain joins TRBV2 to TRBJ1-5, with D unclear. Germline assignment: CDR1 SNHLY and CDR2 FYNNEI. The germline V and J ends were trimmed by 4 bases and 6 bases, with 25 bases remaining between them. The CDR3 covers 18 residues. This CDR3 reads CASSGNIGGSSRAQPQHF. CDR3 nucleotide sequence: TGTGCCAGCAGTGGCAATATCGGTGGGTCCAGCCGGGCTCAGCCCCAGCATTTT.

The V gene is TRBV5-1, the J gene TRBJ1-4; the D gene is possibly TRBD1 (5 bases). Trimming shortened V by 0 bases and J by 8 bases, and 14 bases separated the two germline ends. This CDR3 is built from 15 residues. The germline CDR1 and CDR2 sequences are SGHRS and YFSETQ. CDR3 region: CASSLVGGGGEKLFF. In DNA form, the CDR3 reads TGCGCCAGCAGCTTGGTCGGGGGTGGAGGAGAAAAACTGTTTTTT.

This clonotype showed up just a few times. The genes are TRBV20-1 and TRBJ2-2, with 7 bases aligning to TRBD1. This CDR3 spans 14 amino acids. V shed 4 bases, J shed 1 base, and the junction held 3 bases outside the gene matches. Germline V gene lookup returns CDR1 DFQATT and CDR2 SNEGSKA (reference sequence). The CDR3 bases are TGCAGTGCTAAATGGACAGGGAACACCGGGGAGCTGTTTTTT. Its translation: CSAKWTGNTGELFF.

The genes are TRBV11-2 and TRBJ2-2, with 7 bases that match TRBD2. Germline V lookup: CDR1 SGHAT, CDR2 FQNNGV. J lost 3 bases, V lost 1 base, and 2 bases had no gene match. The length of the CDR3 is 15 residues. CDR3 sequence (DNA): TGTGCCAGCAGCTTAGGGACTAGGGACACCGGGGAGCTGTTTTTT. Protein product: CASSLGTRDTGELFF. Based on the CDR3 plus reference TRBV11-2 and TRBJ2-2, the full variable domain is EAGVAQSPRYKIIEKRQSVAFWCNPISGHATLYWYQQILGQGPKLLIQFQNNGVVDDSQLPKDRFSAERLKGVDSTLKIQPAKLEDSAVYLCASSLGTRDTGELFFGEGSRLTVL.

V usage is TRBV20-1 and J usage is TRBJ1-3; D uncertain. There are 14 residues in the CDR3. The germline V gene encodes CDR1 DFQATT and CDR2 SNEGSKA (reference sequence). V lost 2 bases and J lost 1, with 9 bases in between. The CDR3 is CSARPGGSGNTIYF. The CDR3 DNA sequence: TGCAGTGCTAGACCCGGAGGTTCTGGAAACACCATATATTTT.

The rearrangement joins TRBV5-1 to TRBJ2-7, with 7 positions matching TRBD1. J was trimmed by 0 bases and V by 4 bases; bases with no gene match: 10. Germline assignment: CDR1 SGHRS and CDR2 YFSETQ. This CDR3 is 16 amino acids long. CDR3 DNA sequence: TGCGCCAGCAGCGGAGGACTCCGGGACAGCTCCTACGAGCAGTACTTC. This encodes CASSGGLRDSSYEQYF. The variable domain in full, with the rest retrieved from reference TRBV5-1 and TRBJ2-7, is KAGVTQTPRYLIKTRGQQVTLSCSPISGHRSVSWYQQTPGQGLQFLFEYFSETQRNKGNFPGRFSGRQFSNSRSEMNVSTLELGDSALYLCASSGGLRDSSYEQYFGPGTRLTVT.

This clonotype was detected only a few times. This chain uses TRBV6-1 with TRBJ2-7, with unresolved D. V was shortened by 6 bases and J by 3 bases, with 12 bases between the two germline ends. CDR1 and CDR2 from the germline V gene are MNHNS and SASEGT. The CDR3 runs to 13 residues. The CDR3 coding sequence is TGTGCCAGCAGCCCAAGGAGATACTACGAGCAGTACTTC. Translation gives CASSPRRYYEQYF.

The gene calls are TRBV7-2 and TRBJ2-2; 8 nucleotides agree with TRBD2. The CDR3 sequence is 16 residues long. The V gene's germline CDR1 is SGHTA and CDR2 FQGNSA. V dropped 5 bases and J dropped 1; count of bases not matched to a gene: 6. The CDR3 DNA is TGTGCCAGCAGCCCACGACTAGCGAGGAACACCGGGGAGCTGTTTTTT. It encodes CASSPRLARNTGELFF.

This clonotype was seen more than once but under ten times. As DNA, the CDR3 is TGTGCCAGCAGCCTTCGGACAGTTTATAGCAATCAGCCCCAGCATTTT. This sequence encodes CASSLRTVYSNQPQHF. This chain joins TRBV7-7 and TRBJ1-5; tentatively, D is TRBD1 (6 bases). Trimming took 5 bases from V and 0 from J, leaving 14 bases between them. CDR1 is SSHAT, CDR2 FNYEAQ, per germline (reference sequence). The CDR3 length is 16 residues.

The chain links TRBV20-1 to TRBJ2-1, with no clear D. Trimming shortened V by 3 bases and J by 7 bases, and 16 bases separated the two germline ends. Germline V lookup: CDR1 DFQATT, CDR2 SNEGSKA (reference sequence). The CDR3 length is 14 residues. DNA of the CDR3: TGCAGTGCTAGTAAAATCCTCCCGCCGAATGAGCAGTTCTTC. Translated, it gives CSASKILPPNEQFF.

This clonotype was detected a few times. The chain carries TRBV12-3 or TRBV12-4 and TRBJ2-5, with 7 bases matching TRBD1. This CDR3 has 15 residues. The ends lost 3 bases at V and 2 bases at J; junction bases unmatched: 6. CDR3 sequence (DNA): TGTGCCAGCAGTTTCGGTGGGACAGCACAAGAGACCCAGTACTTC. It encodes CASSFGGTAQETQYF.

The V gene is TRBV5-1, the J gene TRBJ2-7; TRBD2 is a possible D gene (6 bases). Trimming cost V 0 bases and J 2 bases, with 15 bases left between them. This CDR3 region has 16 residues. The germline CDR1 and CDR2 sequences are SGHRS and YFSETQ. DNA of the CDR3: TGCGCCAGCAGCTTGGTACGGTCGGGACTCCCCTACGAGCAGTACTTC. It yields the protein CASSLVRSGLPYEQYF.

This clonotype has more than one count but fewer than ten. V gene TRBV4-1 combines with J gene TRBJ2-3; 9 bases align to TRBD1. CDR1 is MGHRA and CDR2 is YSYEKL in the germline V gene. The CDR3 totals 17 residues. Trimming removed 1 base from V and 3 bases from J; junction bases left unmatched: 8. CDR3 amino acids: CASSQVGVDRGTDTQYF. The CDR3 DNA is TGCGCCAGCAGCCAAGTGGGCGTGGACAGGGGAACAGATACGCAGTATTTT.

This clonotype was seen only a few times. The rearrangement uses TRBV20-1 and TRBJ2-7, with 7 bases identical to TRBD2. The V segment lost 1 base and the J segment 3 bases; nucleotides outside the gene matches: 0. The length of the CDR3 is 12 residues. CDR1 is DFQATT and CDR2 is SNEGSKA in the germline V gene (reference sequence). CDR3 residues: CSARGTSYEQYF. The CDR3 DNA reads TGCAGTGCTAGAGGGACTAGCTACGAGCAGTACTTC.

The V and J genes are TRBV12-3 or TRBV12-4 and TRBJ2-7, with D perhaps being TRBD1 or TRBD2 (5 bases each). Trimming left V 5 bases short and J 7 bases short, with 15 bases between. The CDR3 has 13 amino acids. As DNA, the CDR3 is TGTGCCAGCAGTCCCCGGCCCGAGGGGGAGCAGTACTTC. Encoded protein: CASSPRPEGEQYF.

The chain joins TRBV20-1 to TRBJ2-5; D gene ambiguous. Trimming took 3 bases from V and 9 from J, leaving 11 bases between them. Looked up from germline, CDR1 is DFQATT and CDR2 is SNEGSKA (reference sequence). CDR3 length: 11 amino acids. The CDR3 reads CSARVPVAQYF. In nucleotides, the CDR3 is TGCAGTGCTAGGGTCCCGGTGGCCCAGTACTTC.

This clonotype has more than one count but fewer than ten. The CDR3 DNA reads TGCGCCAGCAGCTTGGTGCGGGGAGGGTCGCAGTTCTTC. Translating it yields CASSLVRGGSQFF. The chain recombines TRBV5-1 with TRBJ2-1, with TRBD2 identical over 7 bases. This CDR3 region has 13 residues. Germline V gives CDR1 SGHRS, CDR2 YFSETQ. J was trimmed by 12 bases and V by 0 bases; bases with no gene match: 6. Full variable domain (rest looked up from reference TRBV5-1 and TRBJ2-1): KAGVTQTPRYLIKTRGQQVTLSCSPISGHRSVSWYQQTPGQGLQFLFEYFSETQRNKGNFPGRFSGRQFSNSRSEMNVSTLELGDSALYLCASSLVRGGSQFFGPGTRLTVL.

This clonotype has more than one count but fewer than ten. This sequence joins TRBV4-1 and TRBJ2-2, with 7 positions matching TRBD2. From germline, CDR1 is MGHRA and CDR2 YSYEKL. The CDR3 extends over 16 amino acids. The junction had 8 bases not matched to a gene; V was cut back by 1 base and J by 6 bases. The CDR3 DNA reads TGCGCCAGCAGCCAAGGATATGCTAGCGGTCCCGGGGAGCTGTTTTTT. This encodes CASSQGYASGPGELFF.

CDR3 in amino acids: CASTFRTGDGPYEQYF. For the CDR3, the DNA is TGTGCCAGCACCTTCCGGACAGGGGACGGGCCCTACGAGCAGTACTTC. The chain combines TRBV7-8 with TRBJ2-7, with 9 bases fitting TRBD1. The V gene end was trimmed by 7 bases and the J gene end by 2 bases; junction bases not matched to a gene: 12. Germline loops: CDR1 SGHVS, CDR2 FQNEAQ. This CDR3 contains 16 residues. Using reference TRBV7-8 and TRBJ2-7 for the parts outside the CDR3, the full variable domain is GAGVSQSPRYKVAKRGQDVALRCDPISGHVSLFWYQQALGQGPEFLTYFQNEAQLDKSGLPSDRFFAERPEGSVSTLKIQRTQQEDSAVYLCASTFRTGDGPYEQYFGPGTRLTVT.

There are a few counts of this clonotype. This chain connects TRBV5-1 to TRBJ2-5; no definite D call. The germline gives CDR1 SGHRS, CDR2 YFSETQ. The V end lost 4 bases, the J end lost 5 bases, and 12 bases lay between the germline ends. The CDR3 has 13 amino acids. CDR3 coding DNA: TGCGCCAGCAGCCCCCGGTATCCGGAGACCCAGTACTTC. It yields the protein CASSPRYPETQYF.

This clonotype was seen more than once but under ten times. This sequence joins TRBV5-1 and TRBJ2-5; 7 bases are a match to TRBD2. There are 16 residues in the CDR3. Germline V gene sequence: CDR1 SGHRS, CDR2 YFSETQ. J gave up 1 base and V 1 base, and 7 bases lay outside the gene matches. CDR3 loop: CASSLTAGAIQETQYF. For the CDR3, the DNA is TGCGCCAGCAGCTTGACGGCGGGAGCTATCCAAGAGACCCAGTACTTC.

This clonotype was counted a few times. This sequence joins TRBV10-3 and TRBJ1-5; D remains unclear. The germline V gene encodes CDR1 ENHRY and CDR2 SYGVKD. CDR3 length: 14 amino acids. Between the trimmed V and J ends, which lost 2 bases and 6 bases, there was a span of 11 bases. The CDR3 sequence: CAISEVVGSQPQHF. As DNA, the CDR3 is TGTGCCATCAGTGAGGTGGTGGGTAGTCAGCCCCAGCATTTT.